This T cell receptor (beta chain) stems from a study of blood T cell repertoires in COVID-19. About the research overall: The study drew acute and convalescent COVID-19 samples from the United States, Italy and Spain.

Sequencing used immunoSEQ multiplex PCR; TCRdb keeps in-frame clones, though not all of them. The table shows about 97,000 clones, with 70% to 85% occurring only once. Trimming shortened V by 0 bases and J by 4 bases, and 9 bases separated the two germline ends. The length of the CDR3 is 14 residues. From germline, CDR1 is LGHDT and CDR2 YNNKEL (reference sequence). Sequenced input: peripheral blood. The rearrangement joins TRBV3-1 (or the pseudogene TRBV3-2) to TRBJ2-5, with a weak D call TRBD1 (6 bases). The clonotype comes from a man aged 55 to 69 with active or convalescent COVID-19. CDR3 nucleotide sequence: TGTGCCAGCAGCCAAGAAGCAGGGGCAGAGACCCAGTACTTC. Translated, it gives CASSQEAGAETQYF.